This T cell receptor (beta chain) was sequenced in a study of shared T cell receptors in the human thymus. Assay used: immunoSEQ multiplex PCR; TCRdb lists only in-frame clones, some missing. The table records over 450,000 clones, around 82% of them present only once. There are 19 residues in the CDR3. The germline gives CDR1 LGHNA, CDR2 YNFKEQ. The J segment lost 1 base and the V segment lost 0 bases, leaving 9 bases of the junction unmatched. This sample also belongs to another study, concerning human thymus T cells.

The sequence was obtained from a boy in the first two years of life with a congenital heart defect. The sample taken for sequencing was thymocytes. The chain couples TRBV4-2 to TRBJ2-2; 9 nucleotides match TRBD2. Here the CDR3 DNA reads TGTGCCAGCAGCCAAGATTCCCCTCCTAGCGGGGTGAACACCGGGGAGCTGTTTTTT. This codes for CASSQDSPPSGVNTGELFF.